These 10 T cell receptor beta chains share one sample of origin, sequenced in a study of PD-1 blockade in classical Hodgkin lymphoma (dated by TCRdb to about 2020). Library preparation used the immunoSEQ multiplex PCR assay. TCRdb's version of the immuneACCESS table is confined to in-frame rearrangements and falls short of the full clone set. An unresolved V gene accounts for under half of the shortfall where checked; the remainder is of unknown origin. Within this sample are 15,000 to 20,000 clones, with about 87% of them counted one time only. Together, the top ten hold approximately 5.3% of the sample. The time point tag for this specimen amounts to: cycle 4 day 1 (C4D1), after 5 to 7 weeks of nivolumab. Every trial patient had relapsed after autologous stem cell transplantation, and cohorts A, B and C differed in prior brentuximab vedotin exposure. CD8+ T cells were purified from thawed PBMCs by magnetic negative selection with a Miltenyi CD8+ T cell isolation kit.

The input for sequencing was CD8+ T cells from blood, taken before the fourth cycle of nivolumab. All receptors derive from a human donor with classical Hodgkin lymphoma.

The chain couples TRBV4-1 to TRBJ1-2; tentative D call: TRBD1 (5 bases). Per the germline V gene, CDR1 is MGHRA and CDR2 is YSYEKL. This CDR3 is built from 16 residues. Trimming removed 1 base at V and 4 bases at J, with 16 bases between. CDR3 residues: CASSQAYDRGIYGYTF. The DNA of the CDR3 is TGCGCCAGCAGCCAAGCATATGATCGGGGGATCTATGGCTACACCTTC.

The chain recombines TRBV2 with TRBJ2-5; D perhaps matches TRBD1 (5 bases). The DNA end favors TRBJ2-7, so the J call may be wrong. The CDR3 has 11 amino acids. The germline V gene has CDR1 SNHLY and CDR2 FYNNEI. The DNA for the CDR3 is TGTGCCAGTACAGGATCCTACGAGCAGTACTTC. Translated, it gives CASTGSYEQYF.

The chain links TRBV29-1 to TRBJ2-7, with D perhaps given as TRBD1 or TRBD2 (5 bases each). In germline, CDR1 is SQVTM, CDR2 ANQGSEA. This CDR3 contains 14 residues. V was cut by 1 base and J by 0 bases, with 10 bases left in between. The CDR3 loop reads CSVEVPGSSYEQYF. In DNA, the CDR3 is TGCAGCGTTGAAGTGCCAGGGAGCTCCTACGAGCAGTACTTC.

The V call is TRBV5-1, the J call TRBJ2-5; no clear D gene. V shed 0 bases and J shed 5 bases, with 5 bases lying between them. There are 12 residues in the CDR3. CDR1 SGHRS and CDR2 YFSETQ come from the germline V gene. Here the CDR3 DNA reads TGCGCCAGCAGCTTGGACTCGGAGACCCAGTACTTC. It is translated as CASSLDSETQYF.

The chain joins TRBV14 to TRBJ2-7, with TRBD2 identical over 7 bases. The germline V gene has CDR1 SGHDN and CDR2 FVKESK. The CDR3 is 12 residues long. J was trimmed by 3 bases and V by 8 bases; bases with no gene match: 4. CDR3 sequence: CASAGVVYEQYF. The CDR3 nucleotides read TGTGCCAGCGCGGGAGTTGTCTACGAGCAGTACTTC.

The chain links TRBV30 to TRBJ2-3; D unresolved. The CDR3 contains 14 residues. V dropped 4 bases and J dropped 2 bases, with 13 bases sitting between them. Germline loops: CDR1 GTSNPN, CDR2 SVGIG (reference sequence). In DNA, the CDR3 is TGTGCCTGGACTCCAGCAGATATCACAGATACGCAGTATTTT. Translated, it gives CAWTPADITDTQYF.

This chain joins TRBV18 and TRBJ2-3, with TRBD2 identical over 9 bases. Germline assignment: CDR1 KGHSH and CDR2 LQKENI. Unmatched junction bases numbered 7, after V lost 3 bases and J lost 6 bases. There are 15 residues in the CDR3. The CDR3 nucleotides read TGTGCCAGCTCACCGTCTCGGACTAGCGATGATACGCAGTATTTT. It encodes CASSPSRTSDDTQYF.

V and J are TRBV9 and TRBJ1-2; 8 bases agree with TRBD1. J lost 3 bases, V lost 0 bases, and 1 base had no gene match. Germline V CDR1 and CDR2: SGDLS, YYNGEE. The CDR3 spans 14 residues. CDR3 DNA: TGTGCCAGCAGCGTAGCGGGACAGGACTATGGCTACACCTTC. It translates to CASSVAGQDYGYTF.

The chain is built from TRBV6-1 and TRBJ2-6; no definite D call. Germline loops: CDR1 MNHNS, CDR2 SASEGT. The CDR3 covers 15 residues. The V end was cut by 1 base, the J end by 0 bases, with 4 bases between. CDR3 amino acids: CASSEDFSGANVLTF. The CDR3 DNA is TGTGCCAGCAGTGAAGATTTCTCTGGGGCCAACGTCCTGACTTTC.

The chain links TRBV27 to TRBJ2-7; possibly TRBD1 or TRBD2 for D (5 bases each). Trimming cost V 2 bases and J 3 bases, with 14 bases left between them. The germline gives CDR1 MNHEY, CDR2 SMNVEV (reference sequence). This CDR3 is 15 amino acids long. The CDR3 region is CASSLRDASYYEQYF. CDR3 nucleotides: TGTGCCAGCAGTTTAAGGGACGCTTCTTACTACGAGCAGTACTTC.